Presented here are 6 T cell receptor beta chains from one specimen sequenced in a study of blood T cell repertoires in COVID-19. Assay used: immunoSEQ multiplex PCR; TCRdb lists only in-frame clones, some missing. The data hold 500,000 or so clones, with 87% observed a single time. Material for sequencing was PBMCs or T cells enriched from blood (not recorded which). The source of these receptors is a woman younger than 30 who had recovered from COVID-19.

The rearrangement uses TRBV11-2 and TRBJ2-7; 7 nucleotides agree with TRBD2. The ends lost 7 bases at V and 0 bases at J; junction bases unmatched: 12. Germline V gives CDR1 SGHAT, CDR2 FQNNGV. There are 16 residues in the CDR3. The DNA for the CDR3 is TGTGCCAGCACGCTGGGGAGGGCCCTAAGCTCCTACGAGCAGTACTTC. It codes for CASTLGRALSSYEQYF. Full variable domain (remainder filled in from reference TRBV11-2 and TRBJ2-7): EAGVAQSPRYKIIEKRQSVAFWCNPISGHATLYWYQQILGQGPKLLIQFQNNGVVDDSQLPKDRFSAERLKGVDSTLKIQPAKLEDSAVYLCASTLGRALSSYEQYFGPGTRLTVT.

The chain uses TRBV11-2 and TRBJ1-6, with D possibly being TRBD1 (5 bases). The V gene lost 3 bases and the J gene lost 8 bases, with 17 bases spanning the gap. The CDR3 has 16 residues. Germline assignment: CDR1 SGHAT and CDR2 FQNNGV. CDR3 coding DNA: TGTGCCAGCAGCTTGGGGAGGGGCGGATTACATTCACCCCTCCACTTT. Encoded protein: CASSLGRGGLHSPLHF. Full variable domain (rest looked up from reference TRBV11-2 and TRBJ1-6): EAGVAQSPRYKIIEKRQSVAFWCNPISGHATLYWYQQILGQGPKLLIQFQNNGVVDDSQLPKDRFSAERLKGVDSTLKIQPAKLEDSAVYLCASSLGRGGLHSPLHFGNGTRLTVT.

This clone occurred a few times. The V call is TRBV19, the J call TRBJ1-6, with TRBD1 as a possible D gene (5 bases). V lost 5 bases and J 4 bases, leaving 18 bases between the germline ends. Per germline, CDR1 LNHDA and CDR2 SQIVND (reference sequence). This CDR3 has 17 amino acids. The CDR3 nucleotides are TGTGCCAGTAGTTCCCGGACGGGGGGATCTTATAATTCACCCCTCCACTTT. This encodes CASSSRTGGSYNSPLHF.

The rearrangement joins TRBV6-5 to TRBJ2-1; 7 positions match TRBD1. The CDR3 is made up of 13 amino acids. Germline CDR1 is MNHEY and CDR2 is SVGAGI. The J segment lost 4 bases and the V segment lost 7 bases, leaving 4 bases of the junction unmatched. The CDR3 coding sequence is TGTGCCAGCAACCCGACAGGGTACAATGAGCAGTTCTTC. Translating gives CASNPTGYNEQFF.

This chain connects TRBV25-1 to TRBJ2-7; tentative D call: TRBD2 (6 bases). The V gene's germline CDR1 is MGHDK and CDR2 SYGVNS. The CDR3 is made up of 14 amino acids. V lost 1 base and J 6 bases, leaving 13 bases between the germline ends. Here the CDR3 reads CASSEFAGGSEQYF. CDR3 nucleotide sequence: TGTGCCAGCAGTGAATTCGCCGGGGGAAGCGAGCAGTACTTC.

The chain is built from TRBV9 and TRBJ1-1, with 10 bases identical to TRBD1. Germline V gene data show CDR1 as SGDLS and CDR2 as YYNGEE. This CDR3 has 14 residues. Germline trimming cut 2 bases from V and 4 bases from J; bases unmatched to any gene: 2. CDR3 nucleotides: TGTGCCAGCAGCGTGACAGGGGGCGGCACTGAAGCTTTCTTT. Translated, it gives CASSVTGGGTEAFF.